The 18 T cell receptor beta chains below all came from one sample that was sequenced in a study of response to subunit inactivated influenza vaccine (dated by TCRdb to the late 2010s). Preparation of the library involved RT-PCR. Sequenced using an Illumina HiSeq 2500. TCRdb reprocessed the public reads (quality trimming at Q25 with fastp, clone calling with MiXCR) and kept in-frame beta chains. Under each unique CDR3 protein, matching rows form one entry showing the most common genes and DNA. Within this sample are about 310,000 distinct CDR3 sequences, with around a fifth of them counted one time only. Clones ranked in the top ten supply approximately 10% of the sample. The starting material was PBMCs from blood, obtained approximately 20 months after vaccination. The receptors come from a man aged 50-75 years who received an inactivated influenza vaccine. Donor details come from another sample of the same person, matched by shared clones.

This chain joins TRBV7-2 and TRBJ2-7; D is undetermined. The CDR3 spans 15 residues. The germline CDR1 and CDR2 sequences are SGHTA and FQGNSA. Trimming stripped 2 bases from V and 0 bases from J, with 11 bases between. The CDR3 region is CASSLQPVSSYEQYF. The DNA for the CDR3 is TGTGCCAGCAGCTTACAGCCTGTTAGCTCCTACGAGCAGTACTTC.

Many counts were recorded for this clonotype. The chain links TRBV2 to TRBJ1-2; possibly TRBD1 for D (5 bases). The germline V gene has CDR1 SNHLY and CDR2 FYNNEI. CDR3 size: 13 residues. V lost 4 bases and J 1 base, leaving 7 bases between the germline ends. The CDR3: CASSADSNYGYTF. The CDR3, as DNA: TGTGCCAGCAGTGCTGACAGTAACTATGGCTACACCTTC.

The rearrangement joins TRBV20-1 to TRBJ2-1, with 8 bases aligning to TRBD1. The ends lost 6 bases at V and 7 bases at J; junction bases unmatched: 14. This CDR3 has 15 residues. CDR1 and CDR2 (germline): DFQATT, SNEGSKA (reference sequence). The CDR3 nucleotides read TGCAGTGCCGACCCGGGACAGGTACAGGGGAATGAGCAGTTCTTC. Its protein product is CSADPGQVQGNEQFF.

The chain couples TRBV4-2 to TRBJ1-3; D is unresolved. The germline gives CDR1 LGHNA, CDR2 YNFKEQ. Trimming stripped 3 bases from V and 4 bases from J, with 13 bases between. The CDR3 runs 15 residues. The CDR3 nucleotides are TGTGCCAGCAGCCACGTTGAAGGCCTCGGAAACACCATATATTTT. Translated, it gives CASSHVEGLGNTIYF.

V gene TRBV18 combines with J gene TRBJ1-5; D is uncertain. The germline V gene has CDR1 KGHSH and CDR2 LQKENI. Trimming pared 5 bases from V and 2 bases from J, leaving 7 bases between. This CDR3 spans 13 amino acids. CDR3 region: CASSAFRNQPQHF. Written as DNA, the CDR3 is TGTGCCAGCTCAGCCTTCCGCAATCAGCCCCAGCATTTT.

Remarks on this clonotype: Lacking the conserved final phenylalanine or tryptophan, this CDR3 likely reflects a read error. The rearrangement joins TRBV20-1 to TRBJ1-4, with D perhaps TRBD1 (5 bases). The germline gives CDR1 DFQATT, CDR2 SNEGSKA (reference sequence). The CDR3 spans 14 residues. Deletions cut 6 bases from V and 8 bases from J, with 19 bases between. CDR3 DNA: TGCAGTGCGCGGGGACTGACGAAAGAGGAAAAACTGTTTTAT. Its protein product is CSARGLTKEEKLFY.

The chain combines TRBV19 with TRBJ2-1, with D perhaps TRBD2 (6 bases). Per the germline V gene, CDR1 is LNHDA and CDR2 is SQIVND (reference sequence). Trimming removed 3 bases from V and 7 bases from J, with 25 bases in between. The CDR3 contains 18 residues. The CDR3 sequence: CASSIKVSWDWETNEQFF. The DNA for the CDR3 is TGTGCCAGTAGTATCAAAGTTTCCTGGGACTGGGAAACGAATGAGCAGTTCTTC.

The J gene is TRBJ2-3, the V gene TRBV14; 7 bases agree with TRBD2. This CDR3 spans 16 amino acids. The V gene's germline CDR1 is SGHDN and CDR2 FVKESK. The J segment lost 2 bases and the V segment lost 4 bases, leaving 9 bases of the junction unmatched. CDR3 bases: TGTGCCAGCAGCCGACCCGGGACTACTAACACAGATACGCAGTATTTT. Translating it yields CASSRPGTTNTDTQYF.

Here the CDR3 DNA reads TGTGCCAGCAGCCAAGGCTTTTGGGAGACCCAGTACTTC. This sequence encodes CASSQGFWETQYF. The V gene is TRBV3-1, the J gene TRBJ2-5; D ambiguous. Germline CDR1 LGHDT, CDR2 YNNKEL (reference sequence). CDR3 size: 13 residues. Trimming left V 1 base short and J 5 bases short, with 8 bases between.

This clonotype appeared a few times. The CDR3 DNA is TGCGCCAGCACAGGGACCGCCCCATATGGCTACACCTTC. The encoded protein is CASTGTAPYGYTF. The chain combines TRBV10-2 with TRBJ1-2, with D possibly being TRBD1 (5 bases). This CDR3 region has 13 residues. CDR1 and CDR2 (germline): WSHSY, SAAADI. The V and J ends lost 7 bases and 5 bases respectively, with 14 bases between them.

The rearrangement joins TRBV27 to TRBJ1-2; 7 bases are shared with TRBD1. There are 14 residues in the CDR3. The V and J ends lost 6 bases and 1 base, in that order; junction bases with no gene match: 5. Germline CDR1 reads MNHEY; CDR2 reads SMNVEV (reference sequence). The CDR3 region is CASRRTGRNYGYTF. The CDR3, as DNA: TGTGCCAGCAGAAGGACAGGCCGTAACTATGGCTACACCTTC.

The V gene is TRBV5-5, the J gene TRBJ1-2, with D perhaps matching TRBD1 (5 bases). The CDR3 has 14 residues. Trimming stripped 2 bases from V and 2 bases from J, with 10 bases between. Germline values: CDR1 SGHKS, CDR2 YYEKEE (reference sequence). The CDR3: CASSFSRENYGYTF. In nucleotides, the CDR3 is TGTGCCAGCAGCTTCAGCAGGGAGAACTATGGCTACACCTTC.

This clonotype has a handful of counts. The chain's CDR3 is CASRNSTGNYGYTF. The CDR3 DNA sequence: TGTGCCAGCAGAAATTCCACAGGAAACTATGGCTACACCTTC. The chain combines TRBV5-4 with TRBJ1-2; D is possibly TRBD1 (5 bases). Germline loops: CDR1 SGHNT, CDR2 YYREEE (reference sequence). V was shortened by 5 bases and J by 2 bases, with 13 bases between the two germline ends. This CDR3 has 14 residues. The variable domain in full, completed from reference TRBV5-4 and TRBJ1-2, reads ETGVTQSPTHLIKTRGQQVTLRCSSQSGHNTVSWYQQALGQGPQFIFQYYREEENGRGNFPPRFSGLQFPNYSSELNVNALELDDSALYLCASRNSTGNYGYTFGSGTRLTVV.

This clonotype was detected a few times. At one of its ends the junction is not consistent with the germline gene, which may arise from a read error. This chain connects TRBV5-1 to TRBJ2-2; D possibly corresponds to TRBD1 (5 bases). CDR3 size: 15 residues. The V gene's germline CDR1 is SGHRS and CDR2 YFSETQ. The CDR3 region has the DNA TGCGCCAGCAGCTTTGGCAGGGCGAACAGCGGGGAGCTGTTTTTT. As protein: CASSFGRANSGELFF.

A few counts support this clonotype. This CDR3 reads CASSLVIGSGYEQYF. The CDR3 nucleotides read TGCGCCAGCAGCTTGGTTATCGGGTCCGGCTACGAGCAGTACTTC. The chain joins TRBV5-1 to TRBJ2-7; no firm D call. Germline CDR1 reads SGHRS; CDR2 reads YFSETQ. This CDR3 contains 15 residues. Trimming took 0 bases from V and 3 from J, leaving 13 bases between them.

The CDR3 DNA reads TGCGCCAGCAGTGTAGGGTCAAATACGCAGTATTTT. Amino acids: CASSVGSNTQYF. The chain combines TRBV10-2 with TRBJ2-3, with D unresolved. V lost 4 bases, J lost 7 bases, and 9 bases lay in between. The length of the CDR3 is 12 residues. Germline assignment: CDR1 WSHSY and CDR2 SAAADI.

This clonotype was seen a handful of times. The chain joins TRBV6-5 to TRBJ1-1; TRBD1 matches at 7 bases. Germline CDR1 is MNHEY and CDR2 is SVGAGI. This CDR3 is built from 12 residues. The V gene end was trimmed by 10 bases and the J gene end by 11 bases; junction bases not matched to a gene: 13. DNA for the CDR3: TGTGCCACCAACACGTTCACAGGGGAGGCTTTCTTT. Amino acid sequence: CATNTFTGEAFF.

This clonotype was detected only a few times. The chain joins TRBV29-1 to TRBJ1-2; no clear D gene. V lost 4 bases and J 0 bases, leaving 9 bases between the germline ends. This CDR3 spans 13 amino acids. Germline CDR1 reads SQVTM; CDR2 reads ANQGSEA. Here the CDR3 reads CSVVGGTNYGYTF. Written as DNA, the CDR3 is TGCAGCGTTGTGGGCGGAACTAACTATGGCTACACCTTC.